Sequencing of this T cell receptor (beta chain) was carried out in a study of cytomegalovirus exposure and HLA in healthy donors. Study-level background: Around 85 million unique TCR sequences came from HLA-typed donors in an early release.

Overall study findings and caveats: Among the CMV-associated chains, three were confirmed in vitro as specific for CMV antigens.

In regard to this clone: The antigen remains unidentified.

The PCR had 60 Vbeta and 13 Jbeta primers. Only in-frame clones appear in the TCRdb table, and some are missing; sequencing was by immunoSEQ multiplex PCR. Altogether about 150,000 clones are present, approximately 72% being singletons, with the ten largest covering less than 3.5%. The sequence was obtained from a man between 18 and 35 years old in good health and CMV-seronegative. The sequenced sample consisted of PBMCs.

This chain's CDR3 is CASSYGTGTYEQYF. CDR3 nucleotides: TGCGCCAGCAGCTACGGGACAGGGACTTACGAGCAGTACTTC. The chain couples TRBV5-1 to TRBJ2-7, with 9 bases identical to TRBD1. Looked up from germline, CDR1 is SGHRS and CDR2 is YFSETQ. CDR3 size: 14 residues. Trimming took 3 bases from V and 4 from J; bases not matched to a gene: 5.